The 20 T cell receptor beta chains below come from one sample, sequenced in a study of CD8 T cells in Susac syndrome. Random hexamers primed reverse transcription of about 0.45 to 1 ug RNA. TCRdb reprocessed the immunoSEQ multiplex PCR reads via MiXCR and lists one record per CDR3 protein. The sample consists of some 190,000 distinct CDR3 sequences, over 85% of them appearing once. Input material: CD4+ T cells from PBMCs. These receptors were taken from a human donor in good health.

The V gene is TRBV5-6, the J gene TRBJ2-5; 10 bases are a match to TRBD1. The CDR3 totals 15 residues. V dropped 4 bases and J dropped 4; count of bases not matched to a gene: 7. CDR1 SGHDT and CDR2 YYEEEE come from the germline V gene. The CDR3 DNA reads TGTGCCAGCAGCCCCCCCGACAGGGGGCTAGAGACCCAGTACTTC. It yields the protein CASSPPDRGLETQYF.

A single count supports this clonotype. The chain employs TRBV7-2 and TRBJ1-6; maybe TRBD1 (5 bases). This CDR3 has 13 amino acids. The V gene lost 5 bases and the J gene lost 7 bases, with 9 bases spanning the gap. Germline V CDR1 and CDR2: SGHTA, FQGNSA. The CDR3 DNA sequence: TGTGCCAGCAGCCCCCGGGACAATTCACCCCTCCACTTT. It yields the protein CASSPRDNSPLHF.

The chain is built from TRBV5-1 and TRBJ2-7, with 9 bases that match TRBD2. J lost 1 base, V lost 2 bases, and 4 bases had no gene match. This CDR3 has 15 amino acids. From germline, CDR1 is SGHRS and CDR2 YFSETQ. This chain's CDR3 is CASSFTAGGSYEQYV. In DNA form, the CDR3 reads TGCGCCAGCAGCTTTACAGCGGGGGGATCCTACGAGCAGTACGTC.

The CDR3 DNA reads TGTGCCACCAGCAGAGGGGGCACCGTAGGCTACACCTTC. It is translated as CATSRGGTVGYTF. V usage is TRBV15 and J usage is TRBJ1-2; TRBD1 is a possible D gene (5 bases). The CDR3 consists of 13 residues. The V and J ends lost 1 base and 8 bases respectively, with 11 bases between them. Germline V gives CDR1 LNHNV, CDR2 YYDKDF (reference sequence).

The gene calls are TRBV4-2 and TRBJ2-2; TRBD2 matches at 8 bases. This CDR3 has 15 residues. Losses at the gene ends were 4 bases for V and 7 bases for J; bases not matched to a gene: 8. Germline CDR1 reads LGHNA; CDR2 reads YNFKEQ. As DNA, the CDR3 is TGTGCCAGCAGCCTCGAAATAGCGGGGCACGGGGAGCTGTTTTTT. This translates into CASSLEIAGHGELFF.

DNA of the CDR3: TGCAGCGTTGGTTTGGGGGGAGGTTTAGGCAATGAGCAGTTCTTC. The encoded protein is CSVGLGGGLGNEQFF. The chain links TRBV29-1 to TRBJ2-1; weak D call: TRBD2 (6 bases). This CDR3 contains 15 residues. CDR1 and CDR2 from the germline V gene are SQVTM and ANQGSEA. The ends were cut back, 4 bases at V and 6 bases at J, with 19 bases in the middle.

This clonotype has only one observation. The chain is built from TRBV7-3 and TRBJ2-2; 10 bases are shared with TRBD2. This CDR3 comprises 16 residues. V lost 2 bases and J lost 4; bases outside the gene matches: 4. Germline V gene lookup returns CDR1 SGHTA and CDR2 FQGTGA. The CDR3 region has the DNA TGTGCCAGCAGCTTAGCTAGCGGGGGCCCCACCGGGGAGCTGTTTTTT. Its protein product is CASSLASGGPTGELFF.

This chain joins TRBV5-6 and TRBJ2-5; no definite D call. V was clipped by 5 bases and J by 1 base, with 15 bases between them. Germline V CDR1 and CDR2: SGHDT, YYEEEE. The CDR3 has 15 residues. CDR3 sequence: CASSPGFISQETQYF. CDR3 sequence (DNA): TGTGCCAGCAGTCCGGGCTTCATCAGCCAAGAGACCCAGTACTTC. Full variable domain (missing parts from reference TRBV5-6 and TRBJ2-5): DAGVTQSPTHLIKTRGQQVTLRCSPKSGHDTVSWYQQALGQGPQFIFQYYEEEERQRGNFPDRFSGHQFPNYSSELNVNALLLGDSALYLCASSPGFISQETQYFGPGTRLLVL.

The gene calls are TRBV12-3 or TRBV12-4 and TRBJ2-4; D may match TRBD1 or TRBD2 (6 bases each). This CDR3 has 19 amino acids. V lost 6 bases and J lost 4, with 28 bases in between. The CDR3 coding sequence is TGTGCCAGCAGACAAACCGTAGGGCCGGGGGCCACGATTAAAAACATTCAGTACTTC. Translating it yields CASRQTVGPGATIKNIQYF.

The chain is built from TRBV6-2 or TRBV6-3 and TRBJ2-3, with D perhaps matching TRBD2 (6 bases). CDR1 is MNHEY, CDR2 SVGEGT, per germline. V lost 8 bases and J lost 13, with 16 bases in between. The CDR3 loop spans 11 amino acids. CDR3 in amino acids: CASGVSRGEYF. CDR3 DNA: TGTGCCAGCGGAGTCTCGCGGGGAGAGTATTTT.

The chain uses TRBV20-1 and TRBJ2-5; 15 nucleotides line up with TRBD2. The V segment lost 7 bases and the J segment 12 bases; nucleotides outside the gene matches: 9. Looked up from germline, CDR1 is DFQATT and CDR2 is SNEGSKA (reference sequence). The CDR3 length is 13 residues. The CDR3 reads CSVPGLAGGREYF. The CDR3 nucleotides are TGCAGTGTCCCCGGACTAGCGGGGGGGCGGGAGTACTTC.

The CDR3 reads CASSPTGIYDYGYTF. The CDR3, as DNA: TGTGCCAGCAGCCCTACAGGGATATATGACTATGGCTACACCTTC. V usage is TRBV14 and J usage is TRBJ1-2, with D perhaps matching TRBD1 (6 bases). Between the trimmed V and J ends, which lost 4 bases and 3 bases, there was a span of 15 bases. The V gene's germline CDR1 is SGHDN and CDR2 FVKESK. The CDR3 spans 15 residues.

The sample holds a few counts of this clonotype. Compared with germline, one end of the junction differs, possibly owing to a read error. The genes are TRBV7-7 and TRBJ2-3, with D tentatively TRBD1 (6 bases). From germline, CDR1 is SSHAT and CDR2 FNYEAQ (reference sequence). The CDR3 covers 14 residues. CDR3 sequence (DNA): TGTGCTAGCAGCTTAGAAGGACAGACAGATACGCAGTATTTT. The encoded protein is CASSLEGQTDTQYF. Full variable domain (remainder filled in from reference TRBV7-7 and TRBJ2-3): GAGVSQSPRYKVTKRGQDVTLRCDPISSHATLYWYQQALGQGPEFLTYFNYEAQPDKSGLPSDRFSAERPEGSISTLTIQRTEQRDSAMYRCASSLEGQTDTQYFGPGTRLTVL.

This chain uses TRBV5-6 with TRBJ1-1; D unresolved. This CDR3 has 14 amino acids. Germline values: CDR1 SGHDT, CDR2 YYEEEE. V lost 0 bases and J 5 bases, leaving 11 bases between the germline ends. This CDR3 reads CASSLGGYVTEAFF. The DNA of the CDR3 is TGTGCCAGCAGCTTGGGAGGGTACGTAACTGAAGCTTTCTTT.

This chain uses TRBV12-3 or TRBV12-4 with TRBJ1-5, with D unclear. V lost 7 bases to trimming and J lost 0 bases, with 13 bases between them. The CDR3 totals 15 residues. The CDR3 loop reads CASTVTSGSNQPQHF. Here the CDR3 DNA reads TGTGCCAGCACCGTAACTTCCGGTAGCAATCAGCCCCAGCATTTT.

In nucleotides, the CDR3 is TGTGCCACCAGCCGACAGGCCAACACTGAAGCTTTCTTT. Its protein is CATSRQANTEAFF. The rearrangement links TRBV24-1 to TRBJ1-1; D is possibly TRBD1 (6 bases). Germline loops: CDR1 KGHDR, CDR2 SFDVKD. The CDR3 sequence is 13 residues long. The V end lost 7 bases, the J end lost 2 bases, and 10 bases lay between the germline ends.

This chain joins TRBV20-1 and TRBJ2-3; 15 bases map to TRBD2. The germline gives CDR1 DFQATT, CDR2 SNEGSKA (reference sequence). Unmatched junction bases numbered 2, after V lost 1 base and J lost 9 bases. This CDR3 contains 14 residues. DNA of the CDR3: TGCAGTGCTAGAGTAGGGACTAGCGGGGGGACGCAGTATTTT. Protein: CSARVGTSGGTQYF.

The chain recombines TRBV10-3 with TRBJ2-6, with unresolved D. Germline CDR1 reads ENHRY; CDR2 reads SYGVKD. The CDR3 extends over 14 amino acids. Trimming left V 6 bases short and J 0 bases short, with 6 bases between. The CDR3 loop reads CAIRQYSGANVLTF. The DNA for the CDR3 is TGTGCCATCAGACAGTACTCTGGGGCCAACGTCCTGACTTTC.

V gene TRBV6-5 combines with J gene TRBJ2-5; 8 positions match TRBD2. CDR1 is MNHEY, CDR2 SVGAGI, per germline. V lost 8 bases and J lost 3; bases outside the gene matches: 5. CDR3 length: 13 amino acids. CDR3 coding DNA: TGTGCCAGCGGACGGCGGGGGGAAGAGACCCAGTACTTC. Translation gives CASGRRGEETQYF.

This clonotype appeared once. The chain links TRBV7-8 to TRBJ2-1, with D uncertain. The CDR3 spans 13 residues. Per germline, CDR1 SGHVS and CDR2 FQNEAQ. The V gene lost 2 bases and the J gene lost 9 bases, with 11 bases spanning the gap. CDR3 loop: CASSLNPLGEQFF. CDR3 DNA sequence: TGTGCCAGCAGCTTAAATCCGTTGGGTGAGCAGTTCTTC.